The sequence of this TCR beta chain was determined in a study of blood T cell repertoires in COVID-19. At the level of the study: From T cells, B-cell-depleted T cells, or PBMCs came the material, which was cDNA or gDNA.

Grouping used clinical history reported by participants in a survey and questionnaire. Here immunoSEQ multiplex PCR was the method, and the copy in TCRdb shows in-frame clones only, minus some. The table lists around 220,000 clones, 80% of them singletons. This CDR3 spans 15 amino acids. Germline-derived CDR1 and CDR2 are MDHEN and SYDVKM. The ends were cut back, 7 bases at V and 0 bases at J, with 13 bases in the middle. Sequencing input: PBMCs or T cells enriched from blood (not recorded which). This sequence was found in a woman between 40 and 55 years old with acute COVID-19. The rearrangement joins TRBV28 to TRBJ1-5; perhaps TRBD1 as D (5 bases). The CDR3 sequence is CASNTGGDSNQPQHF. In DNA form, the CDR3 reads TGTGCCAGCAACACCGGAGGGGATAGCAATCAGCCCCAGCATTTT.